This TCR beta chain was identified during a study of shared clonotypes between healthy human individuals. Study-wide findings and caveats: Compared with memory subsets, naive subsets generally had larger estimated richness.

All participating donors were Caucasian adults from Nashville, Tennessee. On this clone: The antigen is not known.

The CDR3 covers 14 residues. V lost 4 bases, J lost 15 bases, and 11 bases stayed unmatched. The germline CDR1 and CDR2 sequences are SGDLS and YYNGEE. Repertoires were generated with immunoSEQ multiplex PCR, while TCRdb's copy carries only in-frame clones and drops some. The sample yields around 2.5 million clones, 80% to 95% seen once. The rearrangement uses TRBV9 and TRBJ2-4; 12 bases are shared with TRBD2. The sample taken for sequencing was naive CD4+ T cells from PBMCs. The subset denotes: CD45RA+ positively selected. This clonotype originated in a man aged 18 to 29 in good health. Some clones in this sample may be carry-over from other donors' samples. The CDR3: CASSPRASGRGWYF. DNA of the CDR3: TGTGCCAGCAGCCCCCGGGCTAGCGGGAGGGGTTGGTACTTC. The variable domain in full, completed from reference TRBV9 and TRBJ2-4, reads DSGVTQTPKHLITATGQRVTLRCSPRSGDLSVYWYQQSLDQGLQFLIQYYNGEERAKGNILERFSAQQFPDLHSELNLSSLELGDSALYFCASSPRASGRGWYFGAGTRLSVL.